The 16 T cell receptor beta chains in this list originate from one sample, sequenced in a study of blood T cell repertoires in COVID-19. Data came from immunoSEQ multiplex PCR; TCRdb stores just in-frame clones and leaves some out. Of over 350,000 clones listed, roughly 90% are singletons. Input material: PBMCs or T cells enriched from blood (not recorded which). These TCRs come from a woman aged 25 to 39 with acute COVID-19.

This clone was counted a few times. The J gene is TRBJ2-7, the V gene TRBV10-3; D remains ambiguous. The CDR3 is 12 residues long. The V gene lost 8 bases and the J gene lost 0 bases, with 8 bases spanning the gap. Germline V gene sequence: CDR1 ENHRY, CDR2 SYGVKD. CDR3 nucleotides: TGTGCCATCTCTTACAGCTCCTACGAGCAGTACTTC. Translating gives CAISYSSYEQYF.

The chain uses TRBV5-1 and TRBJ2-2; TRBD1 might be the D (6 bases). There are 15 residues in the CDR3. Germline loops: CDR1 SGHRS, CDR2 YFSETQ. The V end lost 0 bases, the J end lost 6 bases, and 12 bases lay between the germline ends. The chain's CDR3 is CASSLAGHSAGELFF. The DNA for the CDR3 is TGCGCCAGCAGCTTGGCGGGACACTCAGCCGGGGAGCTGTTTTTT.

J is TRBJ2-2 and V is TRBV6-4, with 10 bases identical to TRBD2. Germline loops: CDR1 MRHNA, CDR2 SNTAGT. V was clipped by 6 bases and J by 4 bases; unmatched bases: 5. The CDR3 spans 15 residues. CDR3 in DNA: TGTGCCAGCAGCCCAAGCGGGGGGGCCACCGGGGAGCTGTTTTTT. As protein: CASSPSGGATGELFF.

This clone was counted a single time. The chain joins TRBV2 to TRBJ1-6; perhaps TRBD1 as D (6 bases). The CDR3 contains 12 residues. Trimming took 7 bases from V and 7 from J, leaving 8 bases between them. The germline gives CDR1 SNHLY, CDR2 FYNNEI. CDR3 in amino acids: CASKTGNSPLHF. The CDR3, as DNA: TGTGCCAGCAAAACAGGGAATTCACCCCTCCACTTT. The full variable domain, rest sourced from reference TRBV2 and TRBJ1-6, is EPEVTQTPSHQVTQMGQEVILRCVPISNHLYFYWYRQILGQKVEFLVSFYNNEISEKSEIFDDQFSVERPDGSNFTLKIRSTKLEDSAMYFCASKTGNSPLHFGNGTRLTVT.

This rearrangement joins TRBV2 to TRBJ2-1; 11 bases map to TRBD2. The CDR3 contains 16 residues. The germline gives CDR1 SNHLY, CDR2 FYNNEI. Germline trimming cut 8 bases from V and 6 bases from J; bases unmatched to any gene: 12. The CDR3 reads CASGCTSGGQCNEQFF. The CDR3 region has the DNA TGTGCCAGCGGATGTACTAGCGGGGGCCAATGCAATGAGCAGTTCTTC.

The V and J genes are TRBV25-1 and TRBJ1-3; D perhaps matches TRBD1 (5 bases). Trimming removed 3 bases at V and 4 bases at J, with 19 bases between. The CDR3 contains 17 residues. Germline CDR1 and CDR2: MGHDK and SYGVNS. CDR3 nucleotide sequence: TGTGCCAGCAGTGAGGGCCAGGGATCAATCTCCGGAAACACCATATATTTT. This gives the protein CASSEGQGSISGNTIYF.

The chain uses TRBV24-1 and TRBJ1-2; 7 bases align to TRBD1. The CDR3 totals 15 residues. CDR1 is KGHDR and CDR2 is SFDVKD in the germline V gene. The V gene end was trimmed by 1 base and the J gene end by 7 bases; junction bases not matched to a gene: 8. This CDR3 is CATSDFTTGTSGYTF. Here the CDR3 DNA reads TGTGCCACCAGTGATTTTACGACAGGGACCTCTGGCTACACCTTC.

The chain couples TRBV21-1 to TRBJ2-1; the table assigns TRBD2, which was not confirmed against the DNA. TRBV21-1 is a known pseudogene. The CDR3 has 14 residues. The DNA of the CDR3 is TGTGCCAGCAGCAAAGTCAACGGTTCGGATGAGCAGTTCTTC. It translates to CASSKVNGSDEQFF.

The CDR3 region has the DNA TGTGCCAGCAGCTTTGGGGGGGGAAGCAATCAGCCCCAGCATTTT. It codes for CASSFGGGSNQPQHF. The V call is TRBV7-9, the J call TRBJ1-5, with D possibly TRBD1 on 5 matching bases. CDR3 length equals 15 residues. CDR1 and CDR2 from the germline V gene are SEHNR and FQNEAQ (reference sequence). Trimming stripped 3 bases from V and 1 base from J, with 10 bases between.

The CDR3 reads CASSPQGRLYSYEQYF. For the CDR3, the DNA is TGCGCCAGCAGCCCCCAGGGCCGTTTATACTCCTACGAGCAGTACTTC. The chain combines TRBV4-1 with TRBJ2-7, with D perhaps TRBD1 (5 bases). Trimming removed 4 bases at V and 0 bases at J, with 16 bases between. Per the germline V gene, CDR1 is MGHRA and CDR2 is YSYEKL. This CDR3 spans 16 amino acids.

The gene calls are TRBV10-3 and TRBJ1-2; D gene uncertain. The CDR3 length is 17 residues. Per the germline V gene, CDR1 is ENHRY and CDR2 is SYGVKD. V was pared by 1 base and J by 2 bases, with 17 bases between. The DNA of the CDR3 is TGTGCCATCAGTGAGTGGAGGGCCTTTGAAATGAACTATGGCTACACCTTC. Its translation: CAISEWRAFEMNYGYTF.

The J gene is TRBJ2-1, the V gene TRBV4-1, with 9 bases lining up with TRBD2. This CDR3 has 17 residues. V lost 0 bases to trimming and J lost 8 bases; unmatched junction nucleotides: 11. Germline V lookup: CDR1 MGHRA, CDR2 YSYEKL. CDR3 loop: CASSQEGGGGARDEQFF. CDR3 sequence (DNA): TGCGCCAGCAGCCAAGAGGGTGGCGGGGGGGCTAGGGATGAGCAGTTCTTC.

The V and J genes are TRBV6-1 and TRBJ2-2; no clear D. Germline V gene data show CDR1 as MNHNS and CDR2 as SASEGT. The V end lost 6 bases, the J end lost 6 bases, and 11 bases lay between the germline ends. The CDR3 totals 13 residues. DNA of the CDR3: TGTGCCAGCAGCTCGTCCCCTGCCGGGGAGCTGTTTTTT. This gives the protein CASSSSPAGELFF.

For the CDR3, the DNA is TGTGCCAGCAGCTCCTTCATGACTAGCGGACGTCCCAATGAGCAGTTCTTC. Its protein product is CASSSFMTSGRPNEQFF. This chain joins TRBV5-4 and TRBJ2-1; TRBD2 matches 9 bases. V gave up 3 bases and J gave up 6 bases; unmatched junction bases: 13. This CDR3 comprises 17 residues. CDR1 is SGHNT and CDR2 is YYREEE in the germline V gene (reference sequence). Filled out from reference TRBV5-4 and TRBJ2-1, the complete variable domain reads ETGVTQSPTHLIKTRGQQVTLRCSSQSGHNTVSWYQQALGQGPQFIFQYYREEENGRGNFPPRFSGLQFPNYSSELNVNALELDDSALYLCASSSFMTSGRPNEQFFGPGTRLTVL.

The J gene is TRBJ2-7, the V gene TRBV5-1; 7 positions agree with TRBD2. This CDR3 has 15 residues. Trimming cost V 0 bases and J 3 bases; bases outside gene matches: 6. Germline V CDR1 and CDR2: SGHRS, YFSETQ. The CDR3 spells CASSLGGGGNYEQYF. In nucleotides, the CDR3 is TGCGCCAGCAGCTTGGGGGGCGGGGGAAACTACGAGCAGTACTTC.

The gene calls are TRBV19 and TRBJ1-6; TRBD1 matches 11 bases. Germline CDR1 LNHDA, CDR2 SQIVND (reference sequence). The CDR3 consists of 16 residues. V lost 0 bases and J lost 8; bases outside the gene matches: 3. The CDR3 nucleotides read TGTGCCAGTAGTATAGACCGGGACAGGGGGGATTCACCCCTCCACTTT. It encodes CASSIDRDRGDSPLHF.